This T cell receptor beta chain was sequenced for a study of T cell changes during pregnancy in multiple sclerosis. The data were produced by immunoSEQ multiplex PCR, yet TCRdb's version contains in-frame clones alone and is incomplete. The sample lists more than 9,500 clones, roughly 82% seen once, with approximately 10% in the top ten. Trimming left V 2 bases short and J 3 bases short, with 15 bases between. The germline V gene has CDR1 SGHDT and CDR2 YYEEEE. The CDR3 loop spans 16 amino acids. This specimen consisted of CD8+ T cells from peripheral blood mononuclear cells, obtained after pregnancy. This receptor was obtained from a female donor in good health, enrolled as a control in a pregnancy study. The J gene is TRBJ2-1, the V gene TRBV5-6, with TRBD2 as a possible D gene (5 bases). The CDR3 DNA reads as TGTGCCAGCAGCTTAGGATCCGCGGGCGTCTACAATGAGCAGTTCTTC. Translating it yields CASSLGSAGVYNEQFF.